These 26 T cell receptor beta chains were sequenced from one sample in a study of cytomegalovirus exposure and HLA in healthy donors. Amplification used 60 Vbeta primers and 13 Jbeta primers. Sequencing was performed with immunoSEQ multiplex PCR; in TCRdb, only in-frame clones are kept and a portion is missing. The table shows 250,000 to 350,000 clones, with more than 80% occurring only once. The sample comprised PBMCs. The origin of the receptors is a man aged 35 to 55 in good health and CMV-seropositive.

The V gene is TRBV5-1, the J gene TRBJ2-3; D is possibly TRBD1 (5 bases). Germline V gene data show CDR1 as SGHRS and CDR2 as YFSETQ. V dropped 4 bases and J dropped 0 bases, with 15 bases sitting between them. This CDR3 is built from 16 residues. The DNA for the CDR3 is TGCGCCAGCAGCCTTGTTGGGGCGACTAGCACAGATACGCAGTATTTT. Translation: CASSLVGATSTDTQYF.

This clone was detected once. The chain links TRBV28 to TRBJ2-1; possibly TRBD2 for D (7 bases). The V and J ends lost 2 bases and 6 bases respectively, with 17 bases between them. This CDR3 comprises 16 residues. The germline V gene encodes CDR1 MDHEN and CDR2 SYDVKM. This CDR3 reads CASSLTGGPYFNEQFF. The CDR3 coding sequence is TGTGCCAGCAGTTTAACGGGGGGCCCATACTTCAATGAGCAGTTCTTC.

CDR3 nucleotides: TGCGCCAGCAGCTTGACAGGGGGCTACGAGACCCAGTACTTC. Translation gives CASSLTGGYETQYF. The chain joins TRBV5-1 to TRBJ2-5; 9 bases align to TRBD1. Germline assignment: CDR1 SGHRS and CDR2 YFSETQ. CDR3 length equals 14 residues. The V segment lost 1 base and the J segment 5 bases; nucleotides outside the gene matches: 3.

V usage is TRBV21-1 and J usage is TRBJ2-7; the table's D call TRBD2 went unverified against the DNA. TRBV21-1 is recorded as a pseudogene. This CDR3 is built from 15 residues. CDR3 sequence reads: CASANPVRGGFEQYF. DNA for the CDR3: TGTGCCAGCGCAAACCCGGTTAGGGGAGGGTTCGAGCAGTACTTC.

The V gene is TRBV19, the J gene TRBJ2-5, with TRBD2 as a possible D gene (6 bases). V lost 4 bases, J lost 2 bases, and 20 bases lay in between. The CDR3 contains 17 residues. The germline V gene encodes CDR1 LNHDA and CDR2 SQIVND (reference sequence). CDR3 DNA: TGTGCCAGTAGTAGCATGTCAACGGCGGGGTTTCAAGAGACCCAGTACTTC. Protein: CASSSMSTAGFQETQYF.

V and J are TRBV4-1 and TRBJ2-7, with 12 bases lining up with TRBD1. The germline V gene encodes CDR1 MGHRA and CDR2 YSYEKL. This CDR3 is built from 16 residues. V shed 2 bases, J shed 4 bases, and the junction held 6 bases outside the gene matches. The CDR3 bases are TGCGCCAGCAGCCAAACACCGGGACAGGGGGCGTACGAGCAGTACTTC. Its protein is CASSQTPGQGAYEQYF.

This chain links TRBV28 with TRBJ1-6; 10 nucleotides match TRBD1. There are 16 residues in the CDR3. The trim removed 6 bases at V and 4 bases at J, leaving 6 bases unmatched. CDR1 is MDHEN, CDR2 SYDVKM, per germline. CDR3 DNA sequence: TGTGCCAGCAGGACCGACAGGGGGCAATATAATTCACCCCTCCACTTT. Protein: CASRTDRGQYNSPLHF.

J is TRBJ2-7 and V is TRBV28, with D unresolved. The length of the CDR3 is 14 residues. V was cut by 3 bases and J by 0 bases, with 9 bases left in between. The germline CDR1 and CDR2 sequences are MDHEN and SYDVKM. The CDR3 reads CASSFGYLSYEQYF. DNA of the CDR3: TGTGCCAGCAGTTTCGGTTATCTCTCCTACGAGCAGTACTTC.

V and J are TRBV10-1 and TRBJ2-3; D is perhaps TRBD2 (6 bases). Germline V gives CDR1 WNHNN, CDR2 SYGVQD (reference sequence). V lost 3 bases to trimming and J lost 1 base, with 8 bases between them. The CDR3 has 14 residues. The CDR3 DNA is TGCGCCAGCAGTGATGCTAGCGGCACAGATACGCAGTATTTT. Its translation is CASSDASGTDTQYF.

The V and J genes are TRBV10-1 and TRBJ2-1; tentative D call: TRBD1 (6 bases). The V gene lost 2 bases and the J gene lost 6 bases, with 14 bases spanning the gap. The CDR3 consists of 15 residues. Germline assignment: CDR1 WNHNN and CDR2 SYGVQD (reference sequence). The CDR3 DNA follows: TGCGCCAGCAGTGAGAGACAAGGGGGAATCAATGAGCAGTTCTTC. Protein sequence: CASSERQGGINEQFF.

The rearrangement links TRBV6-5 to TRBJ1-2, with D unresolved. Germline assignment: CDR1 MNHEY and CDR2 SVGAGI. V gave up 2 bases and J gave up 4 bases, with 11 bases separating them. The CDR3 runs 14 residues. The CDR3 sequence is CASSYGSPGYGYTF. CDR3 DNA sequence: TGTGCCAGCAGTTACGGGAGTCCGGGCTATGGCTACACCTTC.

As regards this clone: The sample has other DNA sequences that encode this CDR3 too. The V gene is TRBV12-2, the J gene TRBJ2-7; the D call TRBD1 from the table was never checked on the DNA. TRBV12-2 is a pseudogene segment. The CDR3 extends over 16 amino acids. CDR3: CASRPKPGQGWDEQYF. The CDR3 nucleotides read TGTGCAAGTCGCCCGAAGCCGGGACAGGGGTGGGACGAGCAGTACTTC.

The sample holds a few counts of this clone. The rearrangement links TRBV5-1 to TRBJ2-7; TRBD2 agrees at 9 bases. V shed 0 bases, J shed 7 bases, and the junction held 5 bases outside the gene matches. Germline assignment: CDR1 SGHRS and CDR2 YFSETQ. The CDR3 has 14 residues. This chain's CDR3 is CASSLESAGGEQYF. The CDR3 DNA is TGCGCCAGCAGCTTGGAGTCCGCGGGAGGGGAGCAGTACTTC.

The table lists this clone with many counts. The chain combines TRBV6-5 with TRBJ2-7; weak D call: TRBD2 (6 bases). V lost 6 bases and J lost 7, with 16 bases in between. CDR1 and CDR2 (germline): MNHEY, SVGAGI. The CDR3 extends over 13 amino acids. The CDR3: CASSPGSSAEQYF. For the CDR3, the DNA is TGTGCCAGCAGCCCCGGATCTAGCGCGGAGCAGTACTTC.

For the CDR3, the DNA is TGTGCCAGCTCAACCCGGACTAGCGGGAGTGGGTACAATGAGCAGTTCTTC. Its protein is CASSTRTSGSGYNEQFF. The chain uses TRBV18 and TRBJ2-1, with 13 bases matching TRBD2. Germline CDR1 is KGHSH and CDR2 is LQKENI. The V and J ends lost 5 bases and 4 bases, in that order; junction bases with no gene match: 8. This CDR3 comprises 17 residues.

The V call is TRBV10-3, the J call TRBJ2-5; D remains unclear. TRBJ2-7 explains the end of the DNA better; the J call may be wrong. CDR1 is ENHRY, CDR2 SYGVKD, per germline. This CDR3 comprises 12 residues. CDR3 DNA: TGTGCCATCCGGGTCTCGTCCTACGAGCAGTACTTC. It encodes CAIRVSSYEQYF.

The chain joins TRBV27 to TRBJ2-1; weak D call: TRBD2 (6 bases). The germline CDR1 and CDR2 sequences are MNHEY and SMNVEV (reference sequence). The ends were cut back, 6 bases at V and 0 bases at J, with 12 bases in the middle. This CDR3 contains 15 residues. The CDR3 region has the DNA TGTGCCAGCAGAGGGGACTGGAGCTCCTACAATGAGCAGTTCTTC. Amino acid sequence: CASRGDWSSYNEQFF.

CDR3 coding DNA: TGCGCCAGCAGTGAGTCGAAGGAGGATTTAAATGAGCAGTTCTTC. This codes for CASSESKEDLNEQFF. V is TRBV10-1 and J is TRBJ2-1, with D possibly being TRBD2 (5 bases). Germline CDR1 and CDR2: WNHNN and SYGVQD (reference sequence). The CDR3 spans 15 residues. V lost 0 bases to trimming and J lost 7 bases, with 13 bases between them.

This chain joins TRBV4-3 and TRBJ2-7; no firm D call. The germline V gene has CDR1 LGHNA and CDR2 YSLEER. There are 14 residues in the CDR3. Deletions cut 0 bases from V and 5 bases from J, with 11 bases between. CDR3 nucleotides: TGCGCCAGCAGCCAAGAACGAGAGTATGACGAGCAGTACTTC. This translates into CASSQEREYDEQYF.

DNA of the CDR3: TGTGCCAGCAGTTTGCGAGCGGGAGCGGTCAGAGAGACCCAGTACTTC. It codes for CASSLRAGAVRETQYF. The V call is TRBV28, the J call TRBJ2-5, with TRBD2 matching 8 bases. Germline CDR1 reads MDHEN; CDR2 reads SYDVKM. The CDR3 is 16 residues long. The V segment lost 3 bases and the J segment 4 bases; nucleotides outside the gene matches: 10. Based on the CDR3 plus reference TRBV28 and TRBJ2-5, the full variable domain is DVKVTQSSRYLVKRTGEKVFLECVQDMDHENMFWYRQDPGLGLRLIYFSYDVKMKEKGDIPEGYSVSREKKERFSLILESASTNQTSMYLCASSLRAGAVRETQYFGPGTRLLVL.

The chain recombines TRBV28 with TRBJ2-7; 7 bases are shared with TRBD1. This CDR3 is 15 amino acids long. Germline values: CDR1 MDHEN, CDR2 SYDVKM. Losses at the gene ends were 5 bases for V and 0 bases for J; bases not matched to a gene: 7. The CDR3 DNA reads TGTGCCAGCAGTGATACAGGGGCCCTCTCCTACGAGCAGTACTTC. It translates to CASSDTGALSYEQYF.

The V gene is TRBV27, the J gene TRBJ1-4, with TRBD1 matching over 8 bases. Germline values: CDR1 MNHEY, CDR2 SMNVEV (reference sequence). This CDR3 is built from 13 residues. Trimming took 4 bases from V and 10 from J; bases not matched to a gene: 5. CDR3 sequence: CASSYGGQGKLFF. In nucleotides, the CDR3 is TGTGCCAGCAGTTACGGAGGACAGGGAAAACTGTTTTTT.

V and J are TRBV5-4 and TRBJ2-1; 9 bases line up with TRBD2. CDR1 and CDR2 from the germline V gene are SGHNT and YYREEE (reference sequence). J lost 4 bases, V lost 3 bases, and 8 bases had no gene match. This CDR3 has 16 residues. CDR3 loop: CASSSGVAGVYNEQFF. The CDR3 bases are TGTGCCAGCAGCTCCGGGGTAGCGGGAGTTTACAATGAGCAGTTCTTC.

CDR3: CASSPTGDRVHEQYF. The CDR3 bases are TGTGCCAGCAGTCCCACCGGGGACAGGGTCCACGAGCAGTACTTC. The chain uses TRBV27 and TRBJ2-7; TRBD1 matches 9 bases. The V segment lost 5 bases and the J segment 5 bases; nucleotides outside the gene matches: 10. The CDR3 runs to 15 residues. CDR1 and CDR2 (germline): MNHEY, SMNVEV (reference sequence).

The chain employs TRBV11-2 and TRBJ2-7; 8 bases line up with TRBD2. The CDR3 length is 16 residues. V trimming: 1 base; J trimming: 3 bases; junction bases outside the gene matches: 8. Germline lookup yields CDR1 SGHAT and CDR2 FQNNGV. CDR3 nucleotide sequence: TGTGCCAGCAGCTTAGTGGGGCGGGAGGCTCTCTACGAGCAGTACTTC. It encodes CASSLVGREALYEQYF. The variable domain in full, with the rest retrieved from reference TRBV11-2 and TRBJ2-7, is EAGVAQSPRYKIIEKRQSVAFWCNPISGHATLYWYQQILGQGPKLLIQFQNNGVVDDSQLPKDRFSAERLKGVDSTLKIQPAKLEDSAVYLCASSLVGREALYEQYFGPGTRLTVT.

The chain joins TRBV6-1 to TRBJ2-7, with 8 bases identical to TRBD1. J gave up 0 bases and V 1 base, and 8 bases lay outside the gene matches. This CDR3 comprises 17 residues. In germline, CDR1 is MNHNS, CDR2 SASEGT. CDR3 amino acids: CASSEVRDRLISYEQYF. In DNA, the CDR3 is TGTGCCAGCAGTGAAGTTCGGGACAGGTTGATCTCCTACGAGCAGTACTTC.